The T cell receptor beta chain described here comes from a study of PD-1 blockade in classical Hodgkin lymphoma. Concerning this clone: The antigen is unknown.

TCRdb keeps only in-frame clones here, not all; method: immunoSEQ multiplex PCR. The top ten hold 30% to 45% of the sample, which has 12,000 or so clones, approximately 85% seen once. Time point given: cycle 4 day 1 (C4D1), after 6 weeks of nivolumab. All trial patients relapsed after autologous stem cell transplantation. Thawed PBMCs supplied CD8+ T cells via magnetic negative selection. General study points: Newly diagnosed patients were said to have less baseline TCR diversity than healthy donors did.

This clonotype originated in a human donor with classical Hodgkin lymphoma. The donor label of this sample is uncertain. The sequencing here drew on CD8+ T cells from blood, taken before the fourth cycle of nivolumab.

The CDR3 loop reads CASSSEMGSQETQYF. CDR3 bases: TGTGCCAGCAGTTCCGAGATGGGTAGTCAAGAGACCCAGTACTTC. This chain uses TRBV13 with TRBJ2-5; D call uncertain. The V gene's germline CDR1 is PRHDT and CDR2 FYEKMQ (reference sequence). This CDR3 contains 15 residues. V lost 6 bases and J 2 bases, leaving 16 bases between the germline ends.